One and the same sample provided the 5 T cell receptor beta chains below, sequenced in a study of blood T cell repertoires in COVID-19. TCRdb keeps only in-frame clones here, not all; method: immunoSEQ multiplex PCR. The table lists about 120,000 clones, around 89% of them singletons. Material for sequencing was peripheral blood. Source of these receptors: a human donor with acute or convalescent COVID-19. The donor label of this sample is uncertain.

The chain joins TRBV19 to TRBJ1-5; D is unclear. The V end lost 6 bases, the J end lost 5 bases, and 17 bases lay between the germline ends. The CDR3 contains 15 residues. The germline gives CDR1 LNHDA, CDR2 SQIVND (reference sequence). CDR3 DNA sequence: TGTGCCAGTAGGGACGGAGGAAGCCTTTATCAGCCCCAGCATTTT. This sequence encodes CASRDGGSLYQPQHF.

The V call is TRBV6-5, the J call TRBJ2-2; 8 bases agree with TRBD1. Germline V gene sequence: CDR1 MNHEY, CDR2 SVGAGI. With V trimmed by 6 bases and J by 6 bases, 3 bases remained unmatched. The CDR3 spans 13 residues. The CDR3 coding sequence is TGTGCCAGCAGACAGGGGGGCCCCGGGGAGCTGTTTTTT. Amino acid sequence: CASRQGGPGELFF.

The rearrangement uses TRBV28 and TRBJ1-6; 8 nucleotides agree with TRBD1. Germline trimming cut 4 bases from V and 7 bases from J; bases unmatched to any gene: 6. This CDR3 spans 15 amino acids. CDR1 and CDR2 (germline): MDHEN, SYDVKM. The CDR3 DNA sequence: TGTGCCAGCAGTTCATTGACAGGGGTAAATTCACCCCTCCACTTT. Encoded protein: CASSSLTGVNSPLHF.

V and J are TRBV5-6 and TRBJ1-1; TRBD1 might be the D (6 bases). Germline CDR1 and CDR2: SGHDT and YYEEEE. V lost 0 bases to trimming and J lost 8 bases, with 11 bases between them. The CDR3 spans 13 residues. The CDR3 region is CASSLASGGEAFF. The CDR3 DNA is TGTGCCAGCAGCTTGGCTTCTGGGGGCGAAGCTTTCTTT.

The rearrangement joins TRBV14 to TRBJ2-1, with 12 bases that match TRBD2. The CDR3 runs to 15 residues. V trimming: 4 bases; J trimming: 9 bases; junction bases outside the gene matches: 7. Germline lookup yields CDR1 SGHDN and CDR2 FVKESK. The CDR3 spells CASSLRLAGASEQFF. The DNA of the CDR3 is TGTGCCAGCAGCCTGCGACTAGCGGGAGCGAGTGAGCAGTTCTTC.